The 5 T cell receptor beta chains reported below all come from one sample, sequenced in a study of CD8 T cells in ankylosing spondylitis. TCRdb passed the 5' RACE reads through MiXCR, listing each CDR3 protein once. The table lists approximately 220,000 distinct CDR3 sequences, approximately 24% of them singletons. Source material: blood, either unsorted or a sorted T cell fraction (not recorded which). These receptors were collected from a male donor with ankylosing spondylitis or in good health (not recorded which).

This clonotype was seen ten or more times. The V gene is TRBV29-1, the J gene TRBJ1-2; weak D call: TRBD1 (5 bases). The CDR3 is made up of 12 amino acids. Germline CDR1 is SQVTM and CDR2 is ANQGSEA. Between the trimmed V and J ends, which lost 5 bases and 7 bases, there was a span of 14 bases. The CDR3 loop is CSVSGYGGGYTF. CDR3 coding DNA: TGCAGCGTTTCAGGGTATGGAGGTGGCTACACCTTC.

The rearrangement uses TRBV7-6 and TRBJ2-1; 9 nucleotides align to TRBD1. This CDR3 contains 13 residues. Germline-derived CDR1 and CDR2 are SGHVS and FNYEAQ. V gave up 0 bases and J gave up 10 bases; unmatched junction bases: 1. The CDR3 spells CASSLAGTGEQFF. CDR3 sequence (DNA): TGTGCCAGCAGCTTAGCGGGGACAGGGGAGCAGTTCTTC.

The chain uses TRBV19 and TRBJ1-1; TRBD1 matches 8 bases. Germline V gene lookup returns CDR1 LNHDA and CDR2 SQIVND (reference sequence). CDR3 size: 15 residues. V was clipped by 3 bases and J by 4 bases; unmatched bases: 7. CDR3 protein: CASSIHRGASTEAFF. The CDR3 DNA is TGTGCCAGTAGTATCCACAGGGGGGCTAGCACTGAAGCTTTCTTT.

The rearrangement uses TRBV11-3 and TRBJ1-5; D ambiguous. This CDR3 spans 13 amino acids. Germline CDR1 is SGHNT and CDR2 is YENEEA. Trimming removed 1 base at V and 8 bases at J, with 9 bases between. DNA of the CDR3: TGTGCCAGCAGCTTAGGGACCATTGAGCCCCAGCATTTT. This codes for CASSLGTIEPQHF.

This clonotype was seen ten or more times. This sequence joins TRBV11-1 and TRBJ1-5; 7 positions agree with TRBD1. V was clipped by 5 bases and J by 2 bases; unmatched bases: 15. Germline lookup yields CDR1 SGHAT and CDR2 FQDESV (reference sequence). The CDR3 covers 18 residues. Here the CDR3 reads CASSPGDRPRRGNQPQHF. CDR3 coding DNA: TGTGCCAGCAGCCCCGGGGACAGACCCCGACGGGGCAATCAGCCCCAGCATTTT.